This TCR beta chain originates from a study of T-cell reconstitution after alpha-beta-depleted transplantation in children. TCRbeta library construction was performed incorporating unique molecular identifiers. Via MiXCR, TCRdb re-called the PCR reads, giving one row per CDR3 protein. The top ten clones hold roughly 14% of a sample with approximately 83,000 distinct CDR3 sequences, 9% to 15% of them seen once. Germline assignment: CDR1 DFQATT and CDR2 SNEGSKA (reference sequence). The V end lost 0 bases, the J end lost 7 bases, and 15 bases lay between the germline ends. The CDR3 is 14 amino acids. This specimen consisted of PBMCs from the stem cell graft donor, obtained from the stem cell graft. The source is a human donor who donated a stem cell graft to a child with inherited bone marrow failure. The chain recombines TRBV20-1 with TRBJ1-2, with no clear D. The CDR3 spells CSARDRSFTGGYTF. The CDR3 nucleotides read TGCAGTGCTAGAGATCGTAGCTTTACGGGTGGCTACACCTTC.